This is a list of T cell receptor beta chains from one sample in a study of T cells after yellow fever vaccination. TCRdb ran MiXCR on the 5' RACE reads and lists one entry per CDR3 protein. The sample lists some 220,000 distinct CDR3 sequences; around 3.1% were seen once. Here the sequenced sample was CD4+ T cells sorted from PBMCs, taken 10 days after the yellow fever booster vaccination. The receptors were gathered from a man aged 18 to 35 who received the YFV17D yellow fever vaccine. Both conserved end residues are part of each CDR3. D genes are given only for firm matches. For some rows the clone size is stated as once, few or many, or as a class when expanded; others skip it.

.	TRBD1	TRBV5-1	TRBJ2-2	TGCGCCAGCAGCCTTCGGACAGGGCCGGCCGGGGAGCTGTTTTTT	CASSLRTGPAGELFF
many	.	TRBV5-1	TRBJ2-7	TGCGCCAGCAGCTTGGCCCCAAGGGAAGCGCACGAGCAGTACTTC	CASSLAPREAHEQYF
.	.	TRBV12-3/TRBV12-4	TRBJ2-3	TGTGCCAGCAGTCCGGGACGGGGAGATACGCAGTATTTT	CASSPGRGDTQYF
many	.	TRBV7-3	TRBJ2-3	TGTGCCAGCAAAGGCTCGGGTGATACGCAGTATTTT	CASKGSGDTQYF
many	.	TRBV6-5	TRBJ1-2	TGTGCCAGCAGTTACAGCCTTAACTATGGCTACACCTTC	CASSYSLNYGYTF
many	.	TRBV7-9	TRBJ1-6	TGTGCCAGCAGCTTTCCGACTTTCAATTCACCCCTCCACTTT	CASSFPTFNSPLHF
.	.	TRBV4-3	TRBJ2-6	TGCGCCAGCAGCCCCCCCCCCGTCGGATCTGGGGCCAACGTCCTGACTTTC	CASSPPPVGSGANVLTF
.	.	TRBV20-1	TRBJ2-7	TGCAGTGCTACCGACAGAAGGATTTTCTCCTACGAGCAGTACTTC	CSATDRRIFSYEQYF
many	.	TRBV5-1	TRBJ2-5	TGCGCCAGCATGACGGGGGCAGGGGTAGAGACCCAGTACTTC	CASMTGAGVETQYF
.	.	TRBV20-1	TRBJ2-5	TGCAGTGCGAGGACTAACTCGGGGACCCAGTACTTC	CSARTNSGTQYF
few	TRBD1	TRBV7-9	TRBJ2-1	TGTGCCAGCAGCCACCGGAGAGGGGGCGGTTGGTCCTCCTACAATGAGCAGTTCTTC	CASSHRRGGGWSSYNEQFF
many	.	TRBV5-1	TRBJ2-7	TGCGCCAGCAGCTTGTTAGGGATAGGCGGCTACGAGCAGTACTTC	CASSLLGIGGYEQYF
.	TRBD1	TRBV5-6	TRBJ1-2	TGTGCCAGCAGGGAAGCAGGGGGCGGAGGTTATGGCTACACCTTC	CASREAGGGGYGYTF
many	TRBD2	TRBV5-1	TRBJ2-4	TGCGCCAGCAGCTTGGTCGGGGGGGCCTGGAAAAACATTCAGTACTTC	CASSLVGGAWKNIQYF
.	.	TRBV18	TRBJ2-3	TGTGCCAGCTCACCACGGGCAGGGACAGATACGCAGTATTTT	CASSPRAGTDTQYF
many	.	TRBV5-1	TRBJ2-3	TGCGCCAGCAGGACGGAACTCACAGATACGCAGTATTTT	CASRTELTDTQYF
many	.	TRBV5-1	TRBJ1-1	TGCGCCAGCAGCAGCGGGACTGGAGTGAACACTGAAGCTTTCTTT	CASSSGTGVNTEAFF
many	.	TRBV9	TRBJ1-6	TGTGCCAGCAGCGCCGTAGAGGTTGGGAATTCACCCCTCCACTTT	CASSAVEVGNSPLHF
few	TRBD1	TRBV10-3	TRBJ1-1	TGTGCCATCAGGGATACAGGGGAAGGGACTGAAGCTTTCTTT	CAIRDTGEGTEAFF
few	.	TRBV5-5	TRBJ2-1	TGTGCCAGCAGCTTTAGGCAGGGTTTGAGTTACAATGAGCAGTTCTTC	CASSFRQGLSYNEQFF
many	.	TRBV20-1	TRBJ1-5	TGCAGTGCTAGAGGGCAGGGCAATCAGCCCCAGCATTTT	CSARGQGNQPQHF
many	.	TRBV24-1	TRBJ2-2	TGTGCCACCTCCCTGAACACCGGGGAGCTGTTTTTT	CATSLNTGELFF
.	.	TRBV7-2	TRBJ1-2	TGTGCCAGCAGCTTAGACAGGGCTCCCTATGGCTACACCTTC	CASSLDRAPYGYTF
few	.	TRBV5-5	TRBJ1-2	TGTGCCAGCAGCTTGTTACAGAGAGCTAACTATGGCTACACCTTC	CASSLLQRANYGYTF
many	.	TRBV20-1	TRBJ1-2	TGCAGTGCCCCCCCCGGAGGGACACGAGGCTACACCTTC	CSAPPGGTRGYTF
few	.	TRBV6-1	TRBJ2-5	TGTGCCAGCACACGGACGGGACCTAGGGAGACCCAGTACTTC	CASTRTGPRETQYF
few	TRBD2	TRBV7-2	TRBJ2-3	TGTGCCAGCAGCCCAGTAGAGATCTCGGGACTAGCGGACCGAAGCACAGATACGCAGTATTTT	CASSPVEISGLADRSTDTQYF
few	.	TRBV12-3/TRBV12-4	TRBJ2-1	TGTGCCAGCAGTTTAGGATGGCAAAACCACAATGAGCAGTTCTTC	CASSLGWQNHNEQFF
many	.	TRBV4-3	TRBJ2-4	TGCGCCAGCAGCCAAGATAGGGAGAGGGGAAAAAACATTCAGTACTTC	CASSQDRERGKNIQYF
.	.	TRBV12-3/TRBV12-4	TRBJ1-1	TGTGCCAGCAGTTTAGAGACAGGAGTCTACACTGAAGCTTTCTTT	CASSLETGVYTEAFF
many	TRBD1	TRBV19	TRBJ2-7	TGTGCCAGTGCCAATGTCGGGACAGATTACTACGAGCAGTACTTC	CASANVGTDYYEQYF
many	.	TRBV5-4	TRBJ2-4	TGTGCCAGCAGCTTCTTTAGTCAAAACATTCAGTACTTC	CASSFFSQNIQYF
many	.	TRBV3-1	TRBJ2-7	TGTGCCAGCAGTAATGACGGTTCCTACGAGCAGTACTTC	CASSNDGSYEQYF
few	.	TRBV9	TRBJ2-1	TGTGCCAGCAGCGTAGTTGGGGGGAGCTCCTACAATGAGCAGTTCTTC	CASSVVGGSSYNEQFF
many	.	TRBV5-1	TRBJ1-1	TGCGCCAGCAGACCCCAACAGGGTCTGAACACTGAAGCTTTCTTT	CASRPQQGLNTEAFF
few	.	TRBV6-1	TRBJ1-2	TGTGCCAGCAGTGAAGGAGGAGGCTATGGCTACACCTTC	CASSEGGGYGYTF
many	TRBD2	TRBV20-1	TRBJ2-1	TGCAGTGCTCTTAGCGGGGCCACCTACAATGAGCAGTTCTTC	CSALSGATYNEQFF
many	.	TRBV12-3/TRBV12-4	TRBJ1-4	TGTGCCAGCAGTTTTAATCAGGCGAGTGAAAAACTGTTTTTT	CASSFNQASEKLFF
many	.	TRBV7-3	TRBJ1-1	TGTGCCAGCAGCCTGGTCGGGGAGGGCACTGAAGCTTTCTTT	CASSLVGEGTEAFF
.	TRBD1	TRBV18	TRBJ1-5	TGTGCCAGCTCACCGGGACAGGGAGGGACTCAGCCCCAGCATTTT	CASSPGQGGTQPQHF
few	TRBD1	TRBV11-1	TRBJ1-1	TGTGCCAGCAGCTCAGGACCACAGGGGGCGAAGACTGAAGCTTTCTTT	CASSSGPQGAKTEAFF
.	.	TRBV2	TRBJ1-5	TGTGCCACCTCTGGGGTGGTGGGGCCCCAGCATTTT	CATSGVVGPQHF
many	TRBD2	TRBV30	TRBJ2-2	TGTGCCTGGACCCCTTGGGCTAGCGGGGGGAAGGCGAACACCGGGGAGCTGTTTTTT	CAWTPWASGGKANTGELFF
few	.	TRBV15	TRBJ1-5	TGTGCCACCAGCAGAGATGGTAGAGGGGCAGAGCCCCAGCATTTT	CATSRDGRGAEPQHF
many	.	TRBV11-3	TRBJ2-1	TGTGCCAGCAGCCAGGAGGGGGCGAATGAGCAGTTCTTC	CASSQEGANEQFF
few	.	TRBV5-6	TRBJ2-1	TGTGCCAGCAGCTTCTCGAGGGGGGGGAAGTTCTTC	CASSFSRGGKFF
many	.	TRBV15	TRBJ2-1	TGTGCCACCAGCAGAGATCACCAAGGCGAGCAGTTCTTC	CATSRDHQGEQFF
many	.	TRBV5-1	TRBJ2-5	TGCGCCAGCAGCACCGGTCGTATTGGGGTGGAGACCCAGTACTTC	CASSTGRIGVETQYF
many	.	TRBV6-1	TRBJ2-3	TGTGCCAGCAGTCTAGCCGACTCGAGGAATACGCAGTATTTT	CASSLADSRNTQYF
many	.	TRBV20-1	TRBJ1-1	TGCAGTGCTAGATCCGGGGCTTACACTGAAGCTTTCTTT	CSARSGAYTEAFF